These T cell receptor beta chains were read from a single sample in a study of cytomegalovirus exposure and HLA in healthy donors. Generated by immunoSEQ multiplex PCR, the TCRdb table keeps only in-frame clones and is missing some. The repertoire consists of 100,000 or so clones, with 75% occurring once and the leading ten covering 1.3%. The sequencing sample was made of PBMCs. All receptors derive from a man aged 40-49 years in good health and CMV-seronegative. The conserved cysteine and the conserved F or W are not part of the CDR3 here. Clone size is shown for a subset of rows, as once, few, many or a class of expanded clone.

V gene	clone size	J gene	CDR3 protein
TRBV30	few	TRBJ1-1	AGTTGPQGTEAF
TRBV27	.	TRBJ1-4	ASSSGTGAEKLF
TRBV9	.	TRBJ2-2	ASSTRGLAGFTGELF
TRBV10-3	.	TRBJ2-1	AISDPSREGSSYNEQF
TRBV19	once	TRBJ1-2	ASRRDRVDYGYT
TRBV30	once	TRBJ1-2	AWSVRRQGGGYT
TRBV28	.	TRBJ2-7	ASSRRLAGGYEQY
TRBV5-1	.	TRBJ2-1	ASSTGQAIRRSNEQF
TRBV27	.	TRBJ1-3	ASRPTGTDTIY
TRBV5-6	.	TRBJ2-5	ASSSGTSPGETQY
TRBV4-1	.	TRBJ2-3	ASRPRLVSGADTQY
TRBV18	.	TRBJ2-5	ASTEPGLAEETQY
TRBV9	.	TRBJ1-2	ASSVELERNDYGYT
TRBV7-9	.	TRBJ1-6	SSSADRAFNSPLH
TRBV6-6	.	TRBJ2-5	ASKRTGRETQY
TRBV18	.	TRBJ1-1	ASSPPGLLNTEAF
TRBV5-6	.	.	ASSFRGYRSYEQY
TRBV9	.	TRBJ2-7	ASSVLGQGAYEQY
TRBV19	.	TRBJ1-5	ASSISRQPQH
TRBV6-5	once	TRBJ2-7	ASSSSQGYEQY
TRBV2	.	TRBJ2-7	ASSIDRGLGEQY
TRBV4-1	.	TRBJ2-3	ASSQIGGDTDTQY
TRBV6-5	.	TRBJ2-5	ASRRTGGETQY
TRBV7-9	few	TRBJ1-2	ASSLPRGGYT
TRBV4-1	.	TRBJ2-3	ASSRLLAGGPTDTQY
TRBV19	.	TRBJ2-1	ASSETGYNEQF
TRBV6-6	.	.	ASTGGPAYEQY
TRBV2	once	TRBJ1-4	ASSPGQSTTNEKLF
TRBV4-3	.	TRBJ1-4	ASSQDRENLEKLF
TRBV7-6	.	TRBJ1-2	ASSLEPGVYGYT
TRBV4-3	.	TRBJ2-7	ASSQDPQYEQY
TRBV5-4	.	TRBJ1-2	ASSRSQGASYGYT
TRBV6-1	.	TRBJ1-5	ASKQNSNQPQH
TRBV2	.	TRBJ1-5	ASSQGAGSNQPQH
TRBV6-5	.	TRBJ1-2	ASRARTAPSGYT